This TCR beta chain was recovered during a study of cytomegalovirus exposure and HLA in healthy donors. Study findings and constraints: In a later analysis, CMV-associated beta chains were mostly HLA-associated, it appeared. Across HLA loci, a later analysis found differing TCR association rates, with DRB1 most and HLA-C fewest. An ancestry cluster, one associated with Asian ancestry, reportedly showed fewer N-insertions than the approximately 670-donor mean in a later analysis.

Concerning this clone: Its cognate antigen is unknown.

It was with 60 Vbeta and 13 Jbeta primers that the PCR ran. TCRdb's table, derived via immunoSEQ multiplex PCR, lists solely in-frame clones and lacks some. The table has some 180,000 clones, roughly 70% seen once. The CDR3 is made up of 15 amino acids. Germline lookup yields CDR1 GTSNPN and CDR2 SVGIG (reference sequence). The V and J ends lost 0 bases and 7 bases, in that order; junction bases with no gene match: 6. The chain joins TRBV30 to TRBJ1-6, with 7 positions matching TRBD1. The clonotype comes from a male donor in good health and CMV-seronegative. The sample consisted of PBMCs. The CDR3, as DNA: TGTGCCTGGAGTGTAGGGGGCAGGGTGAATTCACCCCTCCACTTT. This sequence encodes CAWSVGGRVNSPLHF.